This is a list of T cell receptor beta chains from one sample in a study of shared clonotypes between healthy human individuals. Profiling relied on immunoSEQ multiplex PCR, and the TCRdb table lists in-frame clones only, not all of them. Here the sample spans 1.6 million or so clones, approximately 96% being singletons. Input material: naive CD4+ T cells sorted from blood. The receptors stem from a young man in good health. Each CDR3 is given with its conserved first and last residue. Fields, in order: D gene, J gene, clone size, V gene, CDR3 protein, CDR3 DNA. D genes are given only for firm matches. Where a row states a size, it is once, few, many or the class of an expanded clone; other rows omit it.

D gene: TRBD1; J gene: TRBJ2-7; clone size: -; V gene: TRBV6-1; CDR3 protein: CASRMGQTSYEQYF; CDR3 DNA: TGTGCCAGCAGAATGGGACAGACTTCCTACGAGCAGTACTTC
D gene: -; J gene: TRBJ2-1; clone size: -; V gene: TRBV27; CDR3 protein: CASSFRRGEQFF; CDR3 DNA: TGTGCCAGCAGCTTCCGGCGAGGTGAGCAGTTCTTC
D gene: -; J gene: TRBJ2-1; clone size: -; V gene: TRBV7-9; CDR3 protein: CASSLGPSPNEQFF; CDR3 DNA: TGTGCCAGCAGCTTAGGGCCATCCCCCAATGAGCAGTTCTTC
D gene: -; J gene: TRBJ2-3; clone size: once; V gene: TRBV6-6; CDR3 protein: CASSYSGFRTDTQYF; CDR3 DNA: TGTGCCAGCAGTTACAGCGGGTTCCGCACAGATACGCAGTATTTT
D gene: -; J gene: TRBJ1-3; clone size: -; V gene: TRBV7-2; CDR3 protein: CASSLGVGYGNTIYF; CDR3 DNA: TGTGCCAGCAGCTTAGGGGTCGGGTATGGAAACACCATATATTTT
D gene: TRBD1; J gene: TRBJ2-5; clone size: -; V gene: TRBV9; CDR3 protein: CASSVAPTGGIETQYF; CDR3 DNA: TGTGCCAGCAGCGTAGCCCCGACAGGGGGGATTGAGACCCAGTACTTC
D gene: -; J gene: TRBJ2-3; clone size: -; V gene: TRBV15; CDR3 protein: CATSREGLERGTQYF; CDR3 DNA: TGTGCCACCAGCAGAGAAGGTCTAGAGAGGGGCACGCAGTATTTT
D gene: TRBD1; J gene: TRBJ2-1; clone size: -; V gene: TRBV19; CDR3 protein: CASSLRAPGQGANEQFF; CDR3 DNA: TGTGCCAGCAGTTTACGTGCCCCGGGACAGGGGGCCAATGAGCAGTTCTTC
D gene: -; J gene: TRBJ2-7; clone size: -; V gene: TRBV19; CDR3 protein: CASSIGGALFYEQYF; CDR3 DNA: TGTGCCAGTAGTATAGGAGGGGCGCTTTTCTACGAGCAGTACTTC
D gene: TRBD1; J gene: TRBJ1-5; clone size: -; V gene: TRBV10-3; CDR3 protein: CAISESGQGNQPQHF; CDR3 DNA: TGTGCCATCAGTGAGTCGGGACAGGGTAATCAGCCCCAGCATTTT
D gene: -; J gene: TRBJ2-1; clone size: -; V gene: TRBV5-6; CDR3 protein: CASQSYLPYNEQFF; CDR3 DNA: TGTGCCAGCCAAAGCTATCTCCCCTACAATGAGCAGTTCTTC
D gene: TRBD1; J gene: TRBJ1-5; clone size: once; V gene: TRBV28; CDR3 protein: CASSRNAGGANQPQHF; CDR3 DNA: TGTGCCAGCAGTAGAAATGCAGGGGGCGCGAATCAGCCCCAGCATTTT
D gene: -; J gene: TRBJ1-4; clone size: -; V gene: TRBV14; CDR3 protein: CASSLRTVNEKLFF; CDR3 DNA: TGTGCCAGCAGCCTCCGGACAGTTAATGAAAAACTGTTTTTT
D gene: -; J gene: TRBJ2-4; clone size: -; V gene: TRBV6-5; CDR3 protein: CASSYSTPGIQYF; CDR3 DNA: TGTGCCAGCAGTTACTCGACTCCTGGTATTCAGTACTTC
D gene: -; J gene: TRBJ1-4; clone size: -; V gene: TRBV6-5; CDR3 protein: CASSYSGGFSELFF; CDR3 DNA: TGTGCCAGCAGTTACTCGGGCGGATTTAGCGAACTGTTTTTT
D gene: TRBD1; J gene: TRBJ1-5; clone size: -; V gene: TRBV19; CDR3 protein: CASSIDGTGKTPQHF; CDR3 DNA: TGTGCCAGTAGTATAGATGGGACAGGGAAGACGCCCCAGCATTTT
D gene: TRBD1; J gene: TRBJ2-5; clone size: -; V gene: TRBV18; CDR3 protein: CASSLLTGTQETQYF; CDR3 DNA: TGTGCCAGCTCACTTCTGACAGGGACACAAGAGACCCAGTACTTC
D gene: -; J gene: TRBJ1-1; clone size: -; V gene: TRBV30; CDR3 protein: CAWSPVLEGEAFF; CDR3 DNA: TGTGCCTGGAGCCCGGTCCTAGAAGGTGAAGCTTTCTTT
D gene: TRBD2; J gene: TRBJ2-1; clone size: -; V gene: TRBV9; CDR3 protein: CASSVGTSGNNEQFF; CDR3 DNA: TGTGCCAGCAGCGTAGGGACTAGCGGTAACAATGAGCAGTTCTTC
D gene: -; J gene: TRBJ2-1; clone size: -; V gene: TRBV2; CDR3 protein: CASRKNEQFF; CDR3 DNA: TGTGCCAGCAGGAAGAATGAGCAGTTCTTC
D gene: TRBD1; J gene: TRBJ2-1; clone size: -; V gene: TRBV10-3; CDR3 protein: CAITTDRGLGNEQFF; CDR3 DNA: TGTGCCATTACCACGGACAGGGGGCTTGGCAATGAGCAGTTCTTC
D gene: -; J gene: TRBJ2-5; clone size: -; V gene: TRBV5-1; CDR3 protein: CASSLVGQLETQYF; CDR3 DNA: TGCGCCAGCAGCTTGGTTGGACAGCTGGAGACCCAGTACTTC
D gene: -; J gene: TRBJ1-5; clone size: -; V gene: TRBV18; CDR3 protein: CASSPSLSNQPQHF; CDR3 DNA: TGTGCCAGCTCACCAAGCCTTAGCAATCAGCCCCAGCATTTT
D gene: -; J gene: TRBJ2-1; clone size: -; V gene: TRBV27; CDR3 protein: CASSFYNEQFF; CDR3 DNA: TGTGCCAGCAGTTTCTACAATGAGCAGTTCTTC
D gene: -; J gene: TRBJ2-7; clone size: once; V gene: TRBV9; CDR3 protein: CASSVEVGVGYEQYF; CDR3 DNA: TGTGCCAGCAGCGTAGAAGTGGGGGTGGGATACGAGCAGTACTTC
D gene: -; J gene: TRBJ2-7; clone size: -; V gene: TRBV9; CDR3 protein: CASSVTGDTTYEQYF; CDR3 DNA: TGTGCCAGCAGCGTGACCGGGGATACCACCTACGAGCAGTACTTC
D gene: TRBD1; J gene: TRBJ1-1; clone size: -; V gene: TRBV30; CDR3 protein: CAWSGGDRGFAEAFF; CDR3 DNA: TGTGCCTGGAGTGGCGGGGACAGGGGGTTTGCTGAAGCTTTCTTT
D gene: TRBD1; J gene: TRBJ1-4; clone size: once; V gene: TRBV4-3; CDR3 protein: CASSQEPVGTGAINEKLFF; CDR3 DNA: TGCGCCAGCAGCCAAGAACCGGTTGGGACAGGGGCGATTAATGAAAAACTGTTTTTT
D gene: TRBD1; J gene: TRBJ1-1; clone size: -; V gene: TRBV5-1; CDR3 protein: CASSRQGMNTEAFF; CDR3 DNA: TGCGCCAGCAGCCGACAGGGGATGAACACTGAAGCTTTCTTT